This entry lists 15 T cell receptor beta chains sequenced from one sample in a study of cytotoxic CD8 clonotypes in ibrutinib-treated CLL. Sequencing was performed with immunoSEQ multiplex PCR; in TCRdb, only in-frame clones are kept and a portion is missing. The sample consists of roughly 13,000 clones, around half of them appearing once. Source: PBMCs, taken at a roughly 22-month disease-progression time point, from a patient treated with ibrutinib. These receptors all come from a human donor with chronic lymphocytic leukemia.

V is TRBV7-6 and J is TRBJ2-6; the D gene is possibly TRBD1 (5 bases). The CDR3 sequence is 17 residues long. V gave up 1 base and J gave up 3 bases, with 13 bases separating them. The germline V gene has CDR1 SGHVS and CDR2 FNYEAQ. The CDR3 sequence: CASSLVGQGGGANVLTF. The CDR3 DNA is TGTGCCAGCAGCTTAGTCGGGCAGGGCGGTGGGGCCAACGTCCTGACTTTC.

CDR3 sequence reads: CASSPGTDTQYF. DNA for the CDR3: TGTGCCAGCTCACCCGGGACAGATACGCAGTATTTT. V and J are TRBV18 and TRBJ2-3; D not resolved. Germline loops: CDR1 KGHSH, CDR2 LQKENI. The CDR3 runs 12 residues. Trimming removed 3 bases from V and 3 bases from J, with 4 bases in between.

This clone was observed at least ten times. The chain uses TRBV19 and TRBJ1-1, with no clear D. Germline CDR1 reads LNHDA; CDR2 reads SQIVND (reference sequence). This CDR3 contains 12 residues. Trimming took 5 bases from V and 7 from J, leaving 11 bases between them. Here the CDR3 DNA reads TGTGCCAGTAGTGCGTCGGGATATGAAGCTTTCTTT. This encodes CASSASGYEAFF.

V is TRBV30 and J is TRBJ1-5, with D perhaps TRBD1 (5 bases). V lost 0 bases to trimming and J lost 3 bases, with 9 bases between them. The CDR3 extends over 14 amino acids. Germline values: CDR1 GTSNPN, CDR2 SVGIG (reference sequence). CDR3 residues: CAWSVPGFNQPQHF. CDR3 DNA: TGTGCCTGGAGTGTCCCAGGGTTCAATCAGCCCCAGCATTTT.

This chain links TRBV4-1 with TRBJ1-5, with D perhaps TRBD1 (6 bases). V was cut by 3 bases and J by 2 bases, with 14 bases left in between. The CDR3 covers 16 residues. Germline-derived CDR1 and CDR2 are MGHRA and YSYEKL. CDR3 nucleotide sequence: TGCGCCAGCAGCCAGGGGGGGGGCATGGGCAATCAGCCCCAGCATTTT. It encodes CASSQGGGMGNQPQHF.

DNA of the CDR3: TGTGCCAGTTTAGGAGTATATGGCTACACCTTC. It codes for CASLGVYGYTF. This chain links TRBV2 with TRBJ1-2; D uncertain. The ends were cut back, 9 bases at V and 5 bases at J, with 10 bases in the middle. The CDR3 covers 11 residues. Germline V gene lookup returns CDR1 SNHLY and CDR2 FYNNEI.

This clone turned up a few times. J is TRBJ2-3 and V is TRBV2; D not resolved. Trimming took 6 bases from V and 0 from J, leaving 10 bases between them. Germline V gives CDR1 SNHLY, CDR2 FYNNEI. The CDR3 covers 14 residues. The CDR3 nucleotides are TGTGCCAGCAGCCCAAGGCCCAGCACAGATACGCAGTATTTT. Amino acid sequence: CASSPRPSTDTQYF.

This clone was counted once. V gene TRBV7-6 combines with J gene TRBJ2-7, with 11 bases that match TRBD1. V lost 5 bases, J lost 3 bases, and 6 bases stayed unmatched. In germline, CDR1 is SGHVS, CDR2 FNYEAQ. The CDR3 is 15 amino acids. The CDR3: CASSPGQGASYEQYF. In nucleotides, the CDR3 is TGTGCCAGCAGCCCTGGACAGGGGGCCAGCTACGAGCAGTACTTC.

The V gene is TRBV10-1, the J gene TRBJ1-5, with D unresolved. The CDR3 is made up of 15 amino acids. The V end was cut by 3 bases, the J end by 1 base, with 10 bases between. The V gene's germline CDR1 is WNHNN and CDR2 SYGVQD (reference sequence). The CDR3 reads CASSEGGPSNQPQHF. CDR3 bases: TGCGCCAGCAGTGAAGGTGGCCCAAGCAATCAGCCCCAGCATTTT.

The V and J genes are TRBV18 and TRBJ1-1; no clear D. Germline assignment: CDR1 KGHSH and CDR2 LQKENI. V lost 5 bases to trimming and J lost 4 bases, with 14 bases between them. This CDR3 is built from 14 residues. CDR3 protein: CASSSNAQGTEAFF. The CDR3 bases are TGTGCCAGCTCATCAAATGCACAAGGCACTGAAGCTTTCTTT.

This clone appeared a few times. The chain uses TRBV27 and TRBJ2-7, with D perhaps matching TRBD1 (5 bases). Trimming pared 3 bases from V and 6 bases from J, leaving 15 bases between. This CDR3 is built from 14 residues. CDR1 is MNHEY and CDR2 is SMNVEV in the germline V gene (reference sequence). The CDR3 coding sequence is TGTGCCAGCAGTTTTGGATCAGGGTCCCGCGAGCAGTACTTC. Protein product: CASSFGSGSREQYF.

The chain carries TRBV19 and TRBJ1-6; D not certain. Deletions cut 3 bases from V and 7 bases from J, with 16 bases between. Germline V gene sequence: CDR1 LNHDA, CDR2 SQIVND (reference sequence). CDR3 length equals 16 residues. The CDR3 region has the DNA TGTGCCAGTAGTATGACTCTTCGGTCGGAAAATTCACCCCTCCACTTT. It codes for CASSMTLRSENSPLHF.

The chain couples TRBV7-9 to TRBJ1-1; 11 nucleotides agree with TRBD1. V trimming: 5 bases; J trimming: 5 bases; junction bases outside the gene matches: 10. CDR1 and CDR2 from the germline V gene are SEHNR and FQNEAQ (reference sequence). The CDR3 has 16 amino acids. CDR3 sequence (DNA): TGTGCCAGCAGCCCCTCGGACAGGGGGCGTCGGACTGAAGCTTTCTTT. Translating gives CASSPSDRGRRTEAFF.

The gene calls are TRBV7-6 and TRBJ2-1, with no clear D. The CDR3 covers 11 residues. Germline V CDR1 and CDR2: SGHVS, FNYEAQ. V lost 2 bases and J lost 5, with 1 base in between. Written as DNA, the CDR3 is TGTGCCAGCAGCTTAAACAATGAGCAGTTCTTC. This codes for CASSLNNEQFF.

The chain joins TRBV19 to TRBJ1-2, with 7 nucleotides matching TRBD1. The CDR3 loop spans 14 amino acids. V gave up 7 bases and J gave up 4 bases; unmatched junction bases: 9. Germline lookup yields CDR1 LNHDA and CDR2 SQIVND (reference sequence). CDR3 nucleotide sequence: TGTGCCAGTACTCTAGGGGGCAGGATCTATGGCTACACCTTC. This codes for CASTLGGRIYGYTF.